A single sample gave rise to the 5 T cell receptor beta chains below, sequenced in a study of blood T cells in healthy people across ages. Next came a second PCR, run for about 6 to 12 cycles, which used a sample-barcoded 5' primer along with a J-beta primer mix. In TCRdb, the 5' RACE reads were re-called with MiXCR into one record per CDR3 protein. The sample shows around 1,100,000 distinct CDR3 sequences, about two fifths of them seen only once. The sample was blood. Receptor source: a man aged 18 to 30 in good health.

This chain joins TRBV4-2 and TRBJ2-5, with D unresolved. There are 16 residues in the CDR3. Germline V gene sequence: CDR1 LGHNA, CDR2 YNFKEQ. The V end was cut by 1 base, the J end by 0 bases, with 12 bases between. The CDR3 reads CASSQVVTRYQETQYF. The CDR3 DNA reads TGTGCCAGCAGCCAAGTGGTGACACGGTACCAAGAGACCCAGTACTTC.

In its sample, this clonotype was seen a few times. The rearrangement uses TRBV10-3 and TRBJ1-1; TRBD1 agrees at 9 bases. There are 11 residues in the CDR3. The V gene end was trimmed by 4 bases and the J gene end by 11 bases; junction bases not matched to a gene: 2. Germline CDR1 and CDR2: ENHRY and SYGVKD. The CDR3 reads CAISGGQGAFF. The CDR3 bases are TGTGCCATCAGTGGCGGACAGGGGGCTTTCTTT.

V is TRBV25-1 and J is TRBJ2-3; D not certain. Germline values: CDR1 MGHDK, CDR2 SYGVNS. The V end lost 1 base, the J end lost 0 bases, and 8 bases lay between the germline ends. The CDR3 is made up of 15 amino acids. In DNA form, the CDR3 reads TGTGCCAGCAGTGAATCAGGCTACAGCACAGATACGCAGTATTTT. Translation gives CASSESGYSTDTQYF.

On this clonotype itself: This may stem from a read error, because a much larger clone lies one nucleotide away. The rearrangement joins TRBV6-2 or TRBV6-3 to TRBJ1-1; 7 nucleotides agree with TRBD1. CDR3 length equals 13 residues. The V and J ends lost 6 bases and 4 bases, in that order; junction bases with no gene match: 5. Germline CDR1 and CDR2: MNHEY and SVGEGT. This CDR3 reads CASRGAGGTEAFF. The DNA of the CDR3 is TGTGCCAGCAGGGGGGCAGGGGGCACTGAAGCTTTCTTT.

Turning to this clonotype: The junction departs from germline at one end; a sequencing error may be responsible. The V call is TRBV4-1, the J call TRBJ2-3, with a possible D match to TRBD1 (5 bases). This CDR3 is 12 amino acids long. The germline V gene has CDR1 MGHRA and CDR2 YSYEKL. CDR3 loop: CASSQLTGTQYF. The CDR3 DNA is TGCGCCAGCAGCCAGCTCACAGGTACGCAGTATTTT.